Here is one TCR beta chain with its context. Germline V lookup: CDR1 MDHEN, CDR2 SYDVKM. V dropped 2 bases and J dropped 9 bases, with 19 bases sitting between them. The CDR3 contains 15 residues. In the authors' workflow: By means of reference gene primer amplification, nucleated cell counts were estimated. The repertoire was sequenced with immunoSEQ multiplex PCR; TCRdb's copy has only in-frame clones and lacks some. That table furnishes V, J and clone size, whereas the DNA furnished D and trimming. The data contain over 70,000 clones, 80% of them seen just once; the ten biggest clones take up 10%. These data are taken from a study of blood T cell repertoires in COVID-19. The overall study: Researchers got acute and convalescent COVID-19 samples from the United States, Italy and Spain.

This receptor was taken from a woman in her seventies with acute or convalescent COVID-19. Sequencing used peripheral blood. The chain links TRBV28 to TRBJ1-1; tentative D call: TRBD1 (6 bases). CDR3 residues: CASSLPWVQGGKAFF. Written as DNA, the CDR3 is TGTGCCAGCAGTTTACCCTGGGTACAGGGAGGGAAAGCTTTCTTT.